Listed here are 7 T cell receptor beta chains from one sample, sequenced in a study of glioma-infiltrating T cells. Amplification of TCR alpha and beta CDR3 regions from RNA used iRepertoire nested multiplex PCR. MiXCR was run by TCRdb on the multiplex PCR reads, yielding one entry per CDR3 protein. The table records around 190,000 distinct CDR3 sequences, about 47% of them present only once. The sample was glioma tissue, nonneoplastic brain tissue, or PBMCs (not recorded which). These receptors were collected from a human donor with low-grade glioma or glioblastoma, undergoing nonglioma brain surgery, or in good health (not recorded which).

Remarks on this clonotype: A read error may explain this, as a much larger clone is one base away. This chain joins TRBV28 and TRBJ2-7; no firm D call. Germline V gene sequence: CDR1 MDHEN, CDR2 SYDVKM. The CDR3 has 13 residues. V dropped 6 bases and J dropped 5 bases, with 14 bases sitting between them. The CDR3 is CASRGSPRHEQYF. The CDR3 nucleotides are TGTGCCAGCAGGGGCAGCCCCAGGCACGAGCAGTACTTC.

In regard to this clonotype: This sequence may be a read error, since a much larger clone differs from it by one base. The CDR3 spells CASSFTTRTDTQCF. The CDR3 nucleotides read TGTGCCAGCAGTTTTACGACTCGCACAGATACGCAGTGTTTT. The V gene is TRBV28, the J gene TRBJ2-3; D is undetermined. The CDR3 totals 14 residues. Germline-derived CDR1 and CDR2 are MDHEN and SYDVKM.

Remarks on this clonotype: A much larger clone differs by one base, so this may be a read error. The chain carries TRBV29-1 and TRBJ1-5, with a possible D match to TRBD1 (5 bases). V lost 7 bases and J 0 bases, leaving 10 bases between the germline ends. The germline gives CDR1 SQVTM, CDR2 ANQGSEA. The CDR3 has 13 residues. For the CDR3, the DNA is TGCAGCGACGGTGACAGTAGCAATCAGCCCCAGCATTTT. Amino acids: CSDGDSSNQPQHF.

This clonotype was seen more than once but under ten times. The V gene is TRBV2, the J gene TRBJ1-1, with 9 bases matching TRBD1. CDR3 length: 15 amino acids. The germline gives CDR1 SNHLY, CDR2 FYNNEI. V shed 6 bases and J 4 bases; nucleotides not matched to a gene: 9. The CDR3 DNA reads TGTGCCAGCAGCCCTCTCGGACAGGGGAGCACTGAAGCTTTCTTT. Protein product: CASSPLGQGSTEAFF.

This clonotype was seen repeatedly, ten times or more. This chain joins TRBV20-1 and TRBJ2-3, with D maybe TRBD1 (6 bases). Germline CDR1 DFQATT, CDR2 SNEGSKA (reference sequence). Trimming cost V 6 bases and J 4 bases, with 11 bases left between them. CDR3 size: 12 residues. Written as DNA, the CDR3 is TGCAGTGCCCCAGCAGGGGCAGATACGCAGTATTTT. It translates to CSAPAGADTQYF.

As regards this clonotype: A much larger clone sits a single nucleotide away, making a read error possible. This chain connects TRBV12-3 or TRBV12-4 to TRBJ1-3; no definite D call. The CDR3 loop spans 12 amino acids. The V end lost 3 bases, the J end lost 4 bases, and 4 bases lay between the germline ends. CDR3 sequence (DNA): TGTGCCAGCAGTTTTGAGGGAAACACCATATATTTT. Translated: CASSFEGNTIYF.

This clonotype was detected many times. The chain employs TRBV4-1 and TRBJ2-3; D is perhaps TRBD2 (6 bases). The CDR3 has 15 amino acids. Germline V gives CDR1 MGHRA, CDR2 YSYEKL. V was clipped by 1 base and J by 4 bases, with 12 bases between them. CDR3 residues: CASSQVGTAADTQYF. DNA of the CDR3: TGCGCCAGCAGCCAAGTAGGGACTGCGGCAGATACGCAGTATTTT.